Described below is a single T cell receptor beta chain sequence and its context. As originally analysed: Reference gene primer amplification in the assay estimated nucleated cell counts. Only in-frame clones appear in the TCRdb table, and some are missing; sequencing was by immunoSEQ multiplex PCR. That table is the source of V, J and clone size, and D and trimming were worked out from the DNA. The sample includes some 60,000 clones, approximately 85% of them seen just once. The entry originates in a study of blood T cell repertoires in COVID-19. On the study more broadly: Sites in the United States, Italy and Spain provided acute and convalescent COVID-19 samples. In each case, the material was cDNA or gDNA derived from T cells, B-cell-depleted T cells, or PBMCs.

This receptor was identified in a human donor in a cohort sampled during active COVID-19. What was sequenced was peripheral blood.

The CDR3 DNA reads TGTGCCAGTAGCCTGGGACAAACCACGCAAGAGACCCAGTACTTC. It specifies CASSLGQTTQETQYF. The chain joins TRBV19 to TRBJ2-5, with TRBD1 as a possible D gene (6 bases). CDR1 LNHDA and CDR2 SQIVND come from the germline V gene (reference sequence). V lost 6 bases, J lost 2 bases, and 16 bases lay in between. CDR3 length equals 15 residues. The full variable domain, its missing parts supplied by reference TRBV19 and TRBJ2-5, is DGGITQSPKYLFRKEGQNVTLSCEQNLNHDAMYWYRQDPGQGLRLIYYSQIVNDFQKGDIAEGYSVSREKKESFPLTVTSAQKNPTAFYLCASSLGQTTQETQYFGPGTRLLVL.